Below, 19 T cell receptor beta chains from the same sample are listed, as sequenced in a study of T cells in Graves' hyperthyroidism and ophthalmopathy. Regions amplified from RNA transcripts were the TCR beta CDR3 regions. Using the HTBI primer set, a first-round RT-PCR was run on the TCR CDR3. TCRdb reanalysed the multiplex PCR reads using MiXCR and keeps one entry per CDR3 protein. The sample holds roughly 570,000 distinct CDR3 sequences, approximately 14% seen once. Sample: blood. These receptors came from a woman in her twenties or thirties with Graves' hyperthyroidism.

In the case of this clonotype: An end of the junction differs from the germline gene, which may be a read error. In DNA, the CDR3 is TGTGCTAGCAGCCTCAAAGCGGGAGGGCCCGGGGAGCTGTTTTTT. The encoded protein is CASSLKAGGPGELFF. This chain joins TRBV7-7 and TRBJ2-2; TRBD2 matches 10 bases. Germline loops: CDR1 SSHAT, CDR2 FNYEAQ (reference sequence). This CDR3 contains 15 residues. The variable domain in full, completed from reference TRBV7-7 and TRBJ2-2, reads GAGVSQSPRYKVTKRGQDVTLRCDPISSHATLYWYQQALGQGPEFLTYFNYEAQPDKSGLPSDRFSAERPEGSISTLTIQRTEQRDSAMYRCASSLKAGGPGELFFGEGSRLTVL.

This clonotype was counted only a few times. This chain joins TRBV30 and TRBJ2-1; D not certain. V lost 4 bases, J lost 0 bases, and 13 bases lay in between. CDR1 is GTSNPN, CDR2 SVGIG, per germline (reference sequence). The CDR3 is made up of 15 amino acids. The CDR3 sequence: CAWTGRSSSYNEQFF. The DNA of the CDR3 is TGTGCCTGGACCGGTAGAAGCAGCTCCTACAATGAGCAGTTCTTC.

This clonotype occurred a few times. This may be a read error: a much more frequent sequence differs by one nucleotide. CDR3 sequence reads: CASSLSLGSYNEQSF. DNA for the CDR3: TGTGCCAGCAGCCTTAGCTTGGGCTCCTACAATGAGCAGTCCTTC. The V and J genes are TRBV11-1 and TRBJ2-1; the D is unclear. From germline, CDR1 is SGHAT and CDR2 FQDESV (reference sequence). The CDR3 is 15 amino acids.

The sample holds a few counts of this clonotype. The V gene is TRBV12-5, the J gene TRBJ2-1, with a tentative D call TRBD2 (6 bases). CDR1 and CDR2 from the germline V gene are LGHNT and FRNRAP. The V end was cut by 2 bases, the J end by 3 bases, with 14 bases between. The CDR3 has 16 amino acids. The CDR3 reads CASGLQYSGNYNEQFF. CDR3 nucleotides: TGTGCTAGTGGTTTGCAGTATAGCGGAAACTACAATGAGCAGTTCTTC. Full variable domain (rest looked up from reference TRBV12-5 and TRBJ2-1): DARVTQTPRHKVTEMGQEVTMRCQPILGHNTVFWYRQTMMQGLELLAYFRNRAPLDDSGMPKDRFSAEMPDATLATLKIQPSEPRDSAVYFCASGLQYSGNYNEQFFGPGTRLTVL.

There are a few counts of this clonotype. The rearrangement uses TRBV20-1 and TRBJ2-3; 7 positions match TRBD1. Germline-derived CDR1 and CDR2 are DFQATT and SNEGSKA (reference sequence). J lost 2 bases, V lost 1 base, and 6 bases had no gene match. CDR3 size: 15 residues. The CDR3 nucleotides are TGCAGTGCTAGAGCGGGACAGACCTACACAGATACGCAGTATTTT. Amino acid sequence: CSARAGQTYTDTQYF.

This clonotype appeared a few times. The gene calls are TRBV9 and TRBJ2-7; D is unclear. Per germline, CDR1 SGDLS and CDR2 YYNGEE. Trimming stripped 2 bases from V and 3 bases from J, with 12 bases between. This CDR3 spans 14 amino acids. The CDR3 is CASSVGLVGYEQYF. The CDR3 region has the DNA TGTGCCAGCAGCGTTGGTCTAGTCGGCTACGAGCAGTACTTC.

This clonotype was counted ten times or more. The J gene is TRBJ2-5, the V gene TRBV2, with 7 bases aligning to TRBD1. Germline trimming cut 6 bases from V and 2 bases from J; bases unmatched to any gene: 6. Germline assignment: CDR1 SNHLY and CDR2 FYNNEI. The CDR3 has 14 residues. The CDR3 sequence is CASRPDRVQETQYF. The CDR3 DNA is TGTGCCAGCAGACCCGACAGGGTTCAAGAGACCCAGTACTTC. The full variable domain, its missing parts supplied by reference TRBV2 and TRBJ2-5, is EPEVTQTPSHQVTQMGQEVILRCVPISNHLYFYWYRQILGQKVEFLVSFYNNEISEKSEIFDDQFSVERPDGSNFTLKIRSTKLEDSAMYFCASRPDRVQETQYFGPGTRLLVL.

Only a few counts were recorded for this clonotype. This CDR3 is CSSKGSSYNEQFF. The CDR3 DNA reads as TGCAGCTCTAAGGGGAGCTCCTACAATGAGCAGTTCTTC. The chain joins TRBV29-1 to TRBJ2-1, with D tentatively TRBD1 or TRBD2 (5 bases each). The CDR3 sequence is 13 residues long. V was trimmed by 8 bases and J by 0 bases, leaving 11 bases between them. Germline V CDR1 and CDR2: SQVTM, ANQGSEA.

This clonotype was seen at least ten times. The CDR3, as DNA: TGCAGTGCTAGAGTGACAAGCTTCGACAGGGGGAACTACGAGCAGTACTTC. Translated, it gives CSARVTSFDRGNYEQYF. The V gene is TRBV20-1, the J gene TRBJ2-7; 9 positions match TRBD1. This CDR3 is 17 amino acids long. From germline, CDR1 is DFQATT and CDR2 SNEGSKA (reference sequence). V lost 1 base to trimming and J lost 3 bases; unmatched junction nucleotides: 13.

DNA for the CDR3: TGTGCCAGCAGCTGGGGGGGGGGGGACAGAGGCGAGCAGTACTTC. It encodes CASSWGGGDRGEQYF. The V gene is TRBV7-2, the J gene TRBJ2-7; perhaps D is TRBD1 or TRBD2 (7 bases each). The germline V gene has CDR1 SGHTA and CDR2 FQGNSA. V shed 4 bases and J shed 6 bases, with 19 bases lying between them. The CDR3 extends over 15 amino acids.

This clonotype was seen at least ten times. The rearrangement uses TRBV24-1 and TRBJ1-2; no clear D. From germline, CDR1 is KGHDR and CDR2 SFDVKD. Deletions cut 3 bases from V and 8 bases from J, with 15 bases between. CDR3 length: 14 residues. CDR3 in amino acids: CATSDGPNVGGYTF. In nucleotides, the CDR3 is TGTGCCACCAGTGATGGTCCGAACGTCGGCGGCTACACCTTC.

This clonotype was picked up many times. The J gene is TRBJ2-2, the V gene TRBV3-1; D remains unclear. The CDR3 consists of 16 residues. The germline CDR1 and CDR2 sequences are LGHDT and YNNKEL (reference sequence). Trimming cost V 1 base and J 2 bases, with 11 bases left between them. The CDR3: CASSQGSPTNTGELFF. The CDR3 DNA is TGTGCCAGCAGCCAAGGTAGCCCAACCAACACCGGGGAGCTGTTTTTT.

This clonotype was detected many times. This chain links TRBV5-1 with TRBJ1-2, with D unclear. Germline V gene data show CDR1 as SGHRS and CDR2 as YFSETQ. Trimming left V 0 bases short and J 6 bases short, with 9 bases between. CDR3 length: 13 residues. CDR3 region: CASSLGRSDGYTF. The CDR3 DNA follows: TGCGCCAGCAGCTTGGGTCGGTCTGATGGCTACACCTTC.

This clonotype was picked up many times. The V call is TRBV10-3, the J call TRBJ2-3; tentative D call: TRBD2 (5 bases). The CDR3 runs 13 residues. Deletions cut 7 bases from V and 8 bases from J, with 16 bases between. The germline CDR1 and CDR2 sequences are ENHRY and SYGVKD. Written as DNA, the CDR3 is TGTGCCATCAATGACGATCCGGCGGGTACGCAGTATTTT. It codes for CAINDDPAGTQYF.

In its sample, this clonotype was seen many times. This chain joins TRBV27 and TRBJ1-2, with 8 bases matching TRBD1. The CDR3 runs 13 residues. Germline V gene lookup returns CDR1 MNHEY and CDR2 SMNVEV (reference sequence). J lost 6 bases, V lost 6 bases, and 6 bases had no gene match. The CDR3 region is CASRNQGADGYTF. The CDR3 DNA sequence: TGTGCCAGCAGAAACCAGGGGGCAGATGGCTACACCTTC.

The V call is TRBV11-2, the J call TRBJ2-5; TRBD2 might be the D (7 bases). Trimming shortened V by 7 bases and J by 5 bases, and 14 bases separated the two germline ends. This CDR3 region has 13 residues. The germline CDR1 and CDR2 sequences are SGHAT and FQNNGV. The CDR3: CASTLGGDETQYF. DNA for the CDR3: TGTGCCAGCACCCTAGGGGGGGACGAGACCCAGTACTTC.

This sequence joins TRBV7-9 and TRBJ1-2, with D possibly being TRBD1 (5 bases). V was pared by 4 bases and J by 3 bases, with 15 bases between. The CDR3 loop spans 15 amino acids. Looked up from germline, CDR1 is SEHNR and CDR2 is FQNEAQ (reference sequence). CDR3 in DNA: TGTGCCAGCAGCTCCGGCCCGGGACTGGACTATGGCTACACCTTC. This codes for CASSSGPGLDYGYTF.

This clonotype was picked up many times. This chain links TRBV7-9 with TRBJ2-2; 8 positions match TRBD1. This CDR3 comprises 14 residues. The V and J ends lost 4 bases and 6 bases, in that order; junction bases with no gene match: 4. Germline V CDR1 and CDR2: SEHNR, FQNEAQ (reference sequence). In nucleotides, the CDR3 is TGTGCCAGCAGCTCTCGACAGGGGCCCGGGGAGCTGTTTTTT. Translating it yields CASSSRQGPGELFF. Variable domain in full (rest from reference TRBV7-9 and TRBJ2-2): DTGVSQNPRHKITKRGQNVTFRCDPISEHNRLYWYRQTLGQGPEFLTYFQNEAQLEKSRLLSDRFSAERPKGSFSTLEIQRTEQGDSAMYLCASSSRQGPGELFFGEGSRLTVL.

This clonotype was observed a few times. The CDR3 sequence is CASSLAQGRGVYEQYF. DNA for the CDR3: TGTGCCAGCAGCTTAGCCCAGGGGCGCGGGGTTTACGAGCAGTACTTC. The chain recombines TRBV7-9 with TRBJ2-7, with D perhaps assigned TRBD1 or TRBD2 (6 bases each). V was cut by 0 bases and J by 4 bases, with 16 bases left in between. The length of the CDR3 is 16 residues. The germline CDR1 and CDR2 sequences are SEHNR and FQNEAQ (reference sequence).